This is a list of T cell receptor beta chains from one sample in a study of cytomegalovirus exposure and HLA in healthy donors. Data came from immunoSEQ multiplex PCR; TCRdb stores just in-frame clones and leaves some out. The sample lists roughly 130,000 clones; 50% to 75% were seen once. Sequenced material: PBMCs. The receptors stem from a woman between 40 and 55 years old in good health and CMV-seropositive. Both conserved end residues are part of each CDR3. The order of the fields is D gene, J gene, clone size, CDR3 length, V gene, CDR3 DNA, CDR3 protein. The D gene is left open where the match is weak. Size is omitted from some rows. Given values are once, few, many or a class for expanded clones.

d_gene: TRBD2; j_gene: TRBJ2-3; abundance: .; len: 17; v_gene: TRBV11-2; CDR3nt: TGTGCCAGCAGCCTAACGGGAGGAGCGGGAAGCACAGATACGCAGTATTTT; CDR3aa: CASSLTGGAGSTDTQYF
d_gene: .; j_gene: TRBJ1-2; abundance: .; len: 14; v_gene: TRBV7-8; CDR3nt: TGTGCCAGCAGCTTAGCGCTTTGGGCCTATGGCTACACCTTC; CDR3aa: CASSLALWAYGYTF
d_gene: TRBD2; j_gene: TRBJ2-5; abundance: once; len: 14; v_gene: TRBV7-9; CDR3nt: TGTGCCAGCAGCTTTAGCGGGGGGCGAGAGACCCAGTACTTC; CDR3aa: CASSFSGGRETQYF
d_gene: .; j_gene: TRBJ1-5; abundance: .; len: 15; v_gene: TRBV4-2; CDR3nt: TGTGCCAGCAGAGCCTCGGGTGCGGGCAATCAGCCCCAGCATTTT; CDR3aa: CASRASGAGNQPQHF
d_gene: TRBD1; j_gene: TRBJ2-1; abundance: once; len: 15; v_gene: TRBV7-9; CDR3nt: TGTGCCAGCGGTCCGGGACAGGGGAATTACAATGAGCAGTTCTTC; CDR3aa: CASGPGQGNYNEQFF
d_gene: TRBD1; j_gene: TRBJ2-5; abundance: .; len: 14; v_gene: TRBV7-9; CDR3nt: TGTGCCAGCAGCTCCGGACAGGGATCGGAGACCCAGTACTTC; CDR3aa: CASSSGQGSETQYF
d_gene: TRBD2; j_gene: TRBJ2-7; abundance: once; len: 15; v_gene: TRBV28; CDR3nt: TGTGCCAGCAGTTTCGTGGCTAGCGGGAGCTACGAGCAGTACTTC; CDR3aa: CASSFVASGSYEQYF
d_gene: TRBD2; j_gene: TRBJ2-1; abundance: .; len: 18; v_gene: TRBV27; CDR3nt: TGTGCCAGCAGTTTCCCCGCTAGCGGGAAGGTTATTTGGAATGAGCAGTTCTTC; CDR3aa: CASSFPASGKVIWNEQFF
d_gene: .; j_gene: TRBJ1-5; abundance: .; len: 14; v_gene: TRBV5-8; CDR3nt: TGTGCCAGCAGCTCGGGACAACGCAATCAGCCCCAGCATTTT; CDR3aa: CASSSGQRNQPQHF
d_gene: .; j_gene: TRBJ2-5; abundance: few; len: 14; v_gene: TRBV19; CDR3nt: TGTGCCAGTAGTCTCCAGGGTGAGTGGGAGACCCAGTACTTC; CDR3aa: CASSLQGEWETQYF
d_gene: .; j_gene: TRBJ2-1; abundance: few; len: 13; v_gene: TRBV7-3; CDR3nt: TGTGCCAGCAGCCGGACAGACTGGGGTGAGCAGTTCTTC; CDR3aa: CASSRTDWGEQFF
d_gene: .; j_gene: TRBJ2-1; abundance: .; len: 12; v_gene: TRBV19; CDR3nt: TGTGCCAGTACCGATCGGGGAAGTGAGCAGTTCTTC; CDR3aa: CASTDRGSEQFF
d_gene: .; j_gene: TRBJ1-2; abundance: few; len: 10; v_gene: TRBV9; CDR3nt: TGTGCCAGCAGCGGGGCGGGCTACACCTTC; CDR3aa: CASSGAGYTF
d_gene: .; j_gene: TRBJ2-2; abundance: .; len: 14; v_gene: TRBV11-3; CDR3nt: TGTGCCAGCCACCGGGGGGCGGGCACCGGGGAGCTGTTTTTT; CDR3aa: CASHRGAGTGELFF
d_gene: TRBD2; j_gene: TRBJ2-7; abundance: .; len: 16; v_gene: TRBV18; CDR3nt: TGTGCCAGCTCACCACCCGGACTAGCGGGCTTCGGGGAGCAGTACTTC; CDR3aa: CASSPPGLAGFGEQYF
d_gene: .; j_gene: TRBJ1-1; abundance: few; len: 14; v_gene: TRBV6-1; CDR3nt: TGTGCCAGCAGGCGAACGGCGGAGAACACTGAAGCTTTCTTT; CDR3aa: CASRRTAENTEAFF
d_gene: .; j_gene: TRBJ1-1; abundance: .; len: 15; v_gene: TRBV7-8; CDR3nt: TGTGCCAGCAGCGGTAGGGGAGGGGTGAACACTGAAGCTTTCTTT; CDR3aa: CASSGRGGVNTEAFF
d_gene: .; j_gene: TRBJ2-7; abundance: .; len: 16; v_gene: TRBV4-1; CDR3nt: TGCGCCAGCAGCCAAGCAGAGACAGTGGCCTCCTACGAGCAGTACTTC; CDR3aa: CASSQAETVASYEQYF
d_gene: TRBD1; j_gene: TRBJ1-6; abundance: few; len: 13; v_gene: TRBV6-5; CDR3nt: TGTGCCAGCAGTCAGGGGGATAATTCACCCCTCCACTTT; CDR3aa: CASSQGDNSPLHF
d_gene: TRBD2; j_gene: TRBJ2-1; abundance: .; len: 15; v_gene: TRBV2; CDR3nt: TGTGCCAGCAGTGAGACTAGCGGGGTTTACAATGAGCAGTTCTTC; CDR3aa: CASSETSGVYNEQFF
d_gene: .; j_gene: TRBJ1-5; abundance: .; len: 14; v_gene: TRBV19; CDR3nt: TGTGCCAGTAGTATGGGGCAGTTCAATCAGCCCCAGCATTTT; CDR3aa: CASSMGQFNQPQHF
d_gene: .; j_gene: TRBJ2-5; abundance: .; len: 14; v_gene: TRBV7-6; CDR3nt: TGTGCCAGCAGCCCGTCCCCCAACCAGGAGACCCAGTACTTC; CDR3aa: CASSPSPNQETQYF
d_gene: TRBD2; j_gene: TRBJ2-1; abundance: once; len: 15; v_gene: TRBV6-5; CDR3nt: TGTGCCAGCAGACCGACGGGGGGGCCAGTAGATGAGCAGTTCTTC; CDR3aa: CASRPTGGPVDEQFF
d_gene: .; j_gene: TRBJ2-1; abundance: .; len: 11; v_gene: TRBV14; CDR3nt: TGTGCCAGCAGCCGTGAGATTGAGCAGTTCTTC; CDR3aa: CASSREIEQFF
d_gene: TRBD2; j_gene: TRBJ2-5; abundance: .; len: 15; v_gene: TRBV7-7; CDR3nt: TGTGCCTCTGGGACTAGCGGGGGGGCTGGAGAGACCCAGTACTTC; CDR3aa: CASGTSGGAGETQYF
d_gene: TRBD2; j_gene: TRBJ2-1; abundance: .; len: 15; v_gene: TRBV27; CDR3nt: TGTGCCAGCAGCTCCGGACTAGCGGGGCACAATGAGCAGTTCTTC; CDR3aa: CASSSGLAGHNEQFF
d_gene: .; j_gene: TRBJ1-2; abundance: .; len: 14; v_gene: TRBV5-1; CDR3nt: TGCGCCAGCAGCTTGGCCGGGGGTAACTATGGCTACACCTTC; CDR3aa: CASSLAGGNYGYTF